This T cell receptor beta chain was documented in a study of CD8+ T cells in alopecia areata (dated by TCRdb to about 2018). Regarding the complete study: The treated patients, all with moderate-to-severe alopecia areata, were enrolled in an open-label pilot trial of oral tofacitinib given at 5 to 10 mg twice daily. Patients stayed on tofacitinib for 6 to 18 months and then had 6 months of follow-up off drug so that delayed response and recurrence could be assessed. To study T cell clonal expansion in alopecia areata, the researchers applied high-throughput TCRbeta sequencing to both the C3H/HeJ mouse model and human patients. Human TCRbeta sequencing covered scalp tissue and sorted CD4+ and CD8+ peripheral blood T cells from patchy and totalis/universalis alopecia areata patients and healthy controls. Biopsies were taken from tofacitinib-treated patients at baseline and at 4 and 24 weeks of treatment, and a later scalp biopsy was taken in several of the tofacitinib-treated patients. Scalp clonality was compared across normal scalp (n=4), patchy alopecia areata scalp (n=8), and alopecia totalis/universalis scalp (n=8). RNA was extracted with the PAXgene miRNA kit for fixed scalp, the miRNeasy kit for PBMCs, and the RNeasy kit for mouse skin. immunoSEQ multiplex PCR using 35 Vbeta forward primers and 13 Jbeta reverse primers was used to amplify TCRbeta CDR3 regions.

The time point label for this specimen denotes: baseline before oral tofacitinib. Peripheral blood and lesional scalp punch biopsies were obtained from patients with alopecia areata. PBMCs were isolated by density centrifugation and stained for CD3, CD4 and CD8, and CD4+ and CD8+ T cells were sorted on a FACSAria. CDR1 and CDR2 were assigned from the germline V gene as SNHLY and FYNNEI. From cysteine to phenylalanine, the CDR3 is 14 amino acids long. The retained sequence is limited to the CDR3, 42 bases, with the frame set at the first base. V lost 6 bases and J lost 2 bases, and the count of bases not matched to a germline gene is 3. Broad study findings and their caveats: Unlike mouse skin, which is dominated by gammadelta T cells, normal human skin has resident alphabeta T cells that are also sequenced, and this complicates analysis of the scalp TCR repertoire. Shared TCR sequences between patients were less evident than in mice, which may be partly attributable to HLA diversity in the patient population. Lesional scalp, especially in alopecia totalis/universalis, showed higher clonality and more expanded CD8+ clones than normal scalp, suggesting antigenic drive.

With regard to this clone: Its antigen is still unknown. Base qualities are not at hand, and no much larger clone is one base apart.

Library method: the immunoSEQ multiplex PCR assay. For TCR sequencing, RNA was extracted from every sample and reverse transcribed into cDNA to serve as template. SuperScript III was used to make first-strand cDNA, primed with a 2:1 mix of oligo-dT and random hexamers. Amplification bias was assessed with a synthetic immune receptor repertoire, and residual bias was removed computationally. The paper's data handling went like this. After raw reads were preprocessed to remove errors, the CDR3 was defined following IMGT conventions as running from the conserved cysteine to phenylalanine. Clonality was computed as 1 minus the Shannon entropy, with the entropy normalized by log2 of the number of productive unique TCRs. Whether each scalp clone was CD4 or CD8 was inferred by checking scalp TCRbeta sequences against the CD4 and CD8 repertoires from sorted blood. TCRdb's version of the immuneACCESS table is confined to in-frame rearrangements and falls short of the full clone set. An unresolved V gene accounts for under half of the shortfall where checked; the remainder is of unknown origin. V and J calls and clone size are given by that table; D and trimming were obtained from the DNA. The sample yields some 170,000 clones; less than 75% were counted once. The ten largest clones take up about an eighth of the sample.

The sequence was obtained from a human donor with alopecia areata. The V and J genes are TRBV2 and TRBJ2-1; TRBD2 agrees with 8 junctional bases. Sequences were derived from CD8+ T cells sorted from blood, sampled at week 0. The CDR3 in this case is CASRKRGTYNEQFF. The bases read TGTGCCAGCAGGAAGCGGGGGACCTACAATGAGCAGTTCTTC.